This T cell receptor (beta chain) stems from a study of T cell changes during pregnancy in multiple sclerosis. Repertoires were generated with immunoSEQ multiplex PCR, while TCRdb's copy carries only in-frame clones and drops some. The sample lists about 29,000 clones; around nine tenths were seen once. This CDR3 is 14 amino acids long. Trimming took off 5 bases at V and 0 bases at J, with 7 bases between the two ends. In germline, CDR1 is SEHNR, CDR2 FQNEAQ (reference sequence). The sequence was obtained from a female donor with multiple sclerosis, enrolled in a pregnancy study. This specimen was CD8+ T cells from peripheral blood mononuclear cells, taken before pregnancy. The V and J genes are TRBV7-9 and TRBJ2-2; D is ambiguous. In DNA, the CDR3 is TGTGCCAGCAGCCAAGACACGAACACCGGGGAGCTGTTTTTT. Translation gives CASSQDTNTGELFF. Full variable domain (rest looked up from reference TRBV7-9 and TRBJ2-2): DTGVSQNPRHKITKRGQNVTFRCDPISEHNRLYWYRQTLGQGPEFLTYFQNEAQLEKSRLLSDRFSAERPKGSFSTLEIQRTEQGDSAMYLCASSQDTNTGELFFGEGSRLTVL.